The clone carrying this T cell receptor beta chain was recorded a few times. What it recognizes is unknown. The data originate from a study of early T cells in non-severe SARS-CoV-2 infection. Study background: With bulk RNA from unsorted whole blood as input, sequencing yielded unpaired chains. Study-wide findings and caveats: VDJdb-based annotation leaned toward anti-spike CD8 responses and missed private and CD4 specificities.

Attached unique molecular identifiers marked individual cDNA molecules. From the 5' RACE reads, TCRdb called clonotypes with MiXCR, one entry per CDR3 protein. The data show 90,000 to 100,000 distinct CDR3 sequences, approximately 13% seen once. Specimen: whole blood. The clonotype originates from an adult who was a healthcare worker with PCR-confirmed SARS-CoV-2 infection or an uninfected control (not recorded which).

This CDR3 is CASSRDGNQPQHF. The CDR3, as DNA: TGTGCCAGCAGCAGGGATGGTAATCAGCCCCAGCATTTT. The chain combines TRBV6-5 with TRBJ1-5, with D maybe TRBD1 (5 bases). Trimming took off 6 bases at V and 4 bases at J, with 10 bases between the two ends. Germline V lookup: CDR1 MNHEY, CDR2 SVGAGI. This CDR3 is built from 13 residues.